Listed below are T cell receptor beta chains from one sample, sequenced in a study of T cells in Graves' hyperthyroidism and ophthalmopathy. TCRdb itself ran the multiplex PCR reads through MiXCR, one entry per CDR3 protein. The table has 700,000 or so distinct CDR3 sequences, more than 14% seen once. Sequencing was done on a sample of blood. The receptors were gathered from a woman between 50 and 59 years old with Graves' ophthalmopathy. The CDR3 runs from the conserved cysteine through the conserved F or W. A D gene is named only where the DNA matches it firmly. Size is omitted from some rows. Given values are once, few, many or a class for expanded clones.

len: 15; j_gene: TRBJ1-2; d_gene: TRBD1; abundance: many; v_gene: TRBV5-1; CDR3aa: CASSREGAINYGYTF; CDR3nt: TGCGCCAGCAGCAGAGAGGGGGCGATAAACTATGGCTACACCTTC
len: 17; j_gene: TRBJ2-7; d_gene: TRBD2; abundance: many; v_gene: TRBV11-2; CDR3aa: CASSVGLAGGSAYEQYF; CDR3nt: TGTGCCAGCAGCGTCGGGCTAGCGGGTGGCTCTGCCTACGAGCAGTACTTC
len: 15; j_gene: TRBJ2-7; d_gene: -; abundance: few; v_gene: TRBV4-3; CDR3aa: CASSPTRQDTYERYF; CDR3nt: TGCGCCAGCAGCCCGACCCGACAGGATACCTACGAGCGGTACTTC
len: 16; j_gene: TRBJ1-1; d_gene: -; abundance: few; v_gene: TRBV3-1; CDR3aa: CASSQDQVRAWGEAFF; CDR3nt: TGTGCCAGCAGCCAAGATCAGGTCCGGGCTTGGGGTGAAGCTTTCTTT
len: 14; j_gene: TRBJ2-2; d_gene: -; abundance: many; v_gene: TRBV28; CDR3aa: CASSFQINTGELFF; CDR3nt: TGTGCCAGCAGTTTCCAGATTAACACCGGGGAGCTGTTTTTT
len: 15; j_gene: TRBJ1-1; d_gene: -; abundance: -; v_gene: TRBV27; CDR3aa: CASGLEHSMNTEAFF; CDR3nt: TGTGCCAGCGGATTAGAACATAGTATGAACACTGAAGCTTTCTTT
len: 16; j_gene: TRBJ2-3; d_gene: TRBD2; abundance: many; v_gene: TRBV7-9; CDR3aa: CASSSVRTSGRNTQYF; CDR3nt: TGTGCCAGCAGCTCTGTCAGGACTAGCGGGAGGAATACGCAGTATTTT
len: 13; j_gene: TRBJ2-1; d_gene: -; abundance: many; v_gene: TRBV7-9; CDR3aa: CASTPVALREQFF; CDR3nt: TGTGCCAGCACCCCGGTAGCTCTGCGCGAGCAGTTCTTC
len: 14; j_gene: TRBJ2-7; d_gene: TRBD2; abundance: many; v_gene: TRBV7-2; CDR3aa: CASTGGPGGYEQYF; CDR3nt: TGTGCCAGCACGGGAGGGCCTGGCGGTTACGAGCAGTACTTC
len: 14; j_gene: TRBJ1-1; d_gene: -; abundance: few; v_gene: TRBV19; CDR3aa: CASSEWARWTEAFF; CDR3nt: TGTGCCAGTAGTGAGTGGGCGCGGTGGACTGAAGCTTTCTTT
len: 14; j_gene: TRBJ1-1; d_gene: TRBD1; abundance: many; v_gene: TRBV6-2/TRBV6-3; CDR3aa: CASSHRTGYAEAFF; CDR3nt: TGTGCCAGCAGTCACAGGACAGGTTACGCTGAAGCTTTCTTT
len: 20; j_gene: TRBJ2-7; d_gene: TRBD2; abundance: many; v_gene: TRBV7-9; CDR3aa: CASSPPGEGLASLSSYEQYF; CDR3nt: TGTGCCAGCAGTCCCCCTGGTGAGGGACTAGCGTCCCTGAGCTCCTACGAGCAGTACTTC
len: 16; j_gene: TRBJ2-7; d_gene: TRBD2; abundance: many; v_gene: TRBV27; CDR3aa: CASIGTSGRFTYEQYF; CDR3nt: TGTGCCAGCATTGGGACTAGCGGGAGATTTACCTACGAGCAGTACTTC
len: 16; j_gene: TRBJ2-7; d_gene: TRBD1; abundance: many; v_gene: TRBV7-9; CDR3aa: CASSHDPGQGSYEQYF; CDR3nt: TGTGCCAGCAGTCACGACCCGGGACAGGGCTCCTACGAGCAGTACTTC
len: 15; j_gene: TRBJ1-5; d_gene: -; abundance: -; v_gene: TRBV4-3; CDR3aa: CASSQDPGVNQPQHF; CDR3nt: TGCGCCAGCAGCCAAGATCCGGGAGTTAATCAGCCCCAGCATTTT
len: 13; j_gene: TRBJ1-6; d_gene: -; abundance: many; v_gene: TRBV28; CDR3aa: CASIGYYNSPLHF; CDR3nt: TGTGCCAGCATAGGATACTATAATTCACCCCTCCACTTT
len: 15; j_gene: TRBJ1-4; d_gene: TRBD1; abundance: -; v_gene: TRBV6-2/TRBV6-3; CDR3aa: CASSYSGTGYEKLFF; CDR3nt: TGTGCCAGCAGTTACTCCGGGACAGGGTATGAAAAACTGTTTTTT
len: 16; j_gene: TRBJ2-2; d_gene: -; abundance: many; v_gene: TRBV12-5; CDR3aa: CASGLVPRGEDGELFF; CDR3nt: TGTGCTAGTGGTTTGGTACCGAGGGGCGAGGACGGGGAGCTGTTTTTT
len: 17; j_gene: TRBJ2-1; d_gene: TRBD2; abundance: many; v_gene: TRBV15; CDR3aa: CATSRVGGLAEYNEQFF; CDR3nt: TGTGCCACCAGCAGAGTTGGGGGACTAGCGGAGTACAATGAGCAGTTCTTC
len: 12; j_gene: TRBJ2-5; d_gene: -; abundance: many; v_gene: TRBV20-1; CDR3aa: CSARLLQETQYF; CDR3nt: TGCAGTGCTAGGTTGCTCCAAGAGACCCAGTACTTC
len: 15; j_gene: TRBJ2-3; d_gene: -; abundance: -; v_gene: TRBV9; CDR3aa: CASSETLRGTDTQYF; CDR3nt: TGTGCCAGCAGCGAGACATTACGGGGCACAGATACGCAGTATTTT
len: 14; j_gene: TRBJ2-7; d_gene: TRBD1; abundance: -; v_gene: TRBV30; CDR3aa: CAWSTNRGFYEQYF; CDR3nt: TGTGCCTGGAGTACTAACAGGGGGTTCTACGAGCAGTACTTC
len: 15; j_gene: TRBJ1-5; d_gene: -; abundance: few; v_gene: TRBV19; CDR3aa: CASSMYPENNQPQHF; CDR3nt: TGTGCCAGTAGTATGTACCCAGAAAACAATCAGCCCCAGCATTTT
len: 13; j_gene: TRBJ2-7; d_gene: -; abundance: many; v_gene: TRBV12-5; CDR3aa: CASGPDYSYEQYF; CDR3nt: TGTGCTAGTGGCCCCGACTACTCCTACGAGCAGTACTTC
len: 13; j_gene: TRBJ2-3; d_gene: -; abundance: many; v_gene: TRBV7-3; CDR3aa: CASSLGITDTQYF; CDR3nt: TGTGCCAGCAGCTTGGGAATCACAGATACGCAGTATTTT
len: 15; j_gene: TRBJ1-2; d_gene: TRBD1; abundance: many; v_gene: TRBV12-3/TRBV12-4; CDR3aa: CASSLAGGGNYGYTF; CDR3nt: TGTGCCAGCAGTTTAGCGGGAGGGGGCAACTATGGCTACACCTTC
len: 15; j_gene: TRBJ2-2; d_gene: -; abundance: few; v_gene: TRBV6-2/TRBV6-3; CDR3aa: CASSRWASNTGELFF; CDR3nt: TGTGCCAGCAGCCGGTGGGCGTCGAACACCGGGGAGCTGTTTTTT
len: 17; j_gene: TRBJ2-2; d_gene: -; abundance: -; v_gene: TRBV6-1; CDR3aa: CASSEREGTANTGELFF; CDR3nt: TGTGCCAGCAGTGAACGCGAAGGGACGGCGAACACCGGGGAGCTGTTTTTT
len: 17; j_gene: TRBJ1-3; d_gene: TRBD1; abundance: -; v_gene: TRBV5-1; CDR3aa: CASSSGQGSSSIDTIYF; CDR3nt: TGCGCCAGCAGCTCAGGACAGGGGAGTTCCTCGATAGACACCATATATTTT
len: 18; j_gene: TRBJ2-3; d_gene: TRBD2; abundance: few; v_gene: TRBV6-2/TRBV6-3; CDR3aa: CASSPGTSGRGGPDTQYF; CDR3nt: TGTGCCAGCAGTCCCGGGACTAGCGGGAGAGGTGGGCCAGATACGCAGTATTTT
len: 15; j_gene: TRBJ2-7; d_gene: TRBD2; abundance: -; v_gene: TRBV5-8; CDR3aa: CASSLVGGGPYEQYF; CDR3nt: TGTGCCAGCAGCTTGGTGGGGGGAGGGCCCTACGAGCAGTACTTC
len: 12; j_gene: TRBJ1-1; d_gene: -; abundance: many; v_gene: TRBV20-1; CDR3aa: CSAREQGIEAFF; CDR3nt: TGCAGTGCTCGGGAACAGGGAATTGAAGCTTTCTTT
len: 18; j_gene: TRBJ2-7; d_gene: TRBD1; abundance: few; v_gene: TRBV7-2; CDR3aa: CASSSTGLDYLKDYEQYF; CDR3nt: TGTGCCAGCAGCTCGACAGGGCTTGATTATCTTAAAGACTACGAGCAGTACTTC
len: 13; j_gene: TRBJ1-1; d_gene: -; abundance: many; v_gene: TRBV7-2; CDR3aa: CASSSHMNTEAFF; CDR3nt: TGTGCCAGCAGCTCTCACATGAACACTGAAGCTTTCTTT
len: 15; j_gene: TRBJ1-4; d_gene: -; abundance: -; v_gene: TRBV9; CDR3aa: CASSVGGAKNEKLFF; CDR3nt: TGTGCCAGCAGCGTAGGCGGGGCGAAAAATGAAAAACTGTTTTTT
len: 17; j_gene: TRBJ2-4; d_gene: TRBD2; abundance: few; v_gene: TRBV4-1; CDR3aa: CASSYHPGRERKNIQYF; CDR3nt: TGCGCCAGCAGCTACCACCCCGGGAGGGAAAGGAAAAACATTCAGTACTTC
len: 16; j_gene: TRBJ1-1; d_gene: -; abundance: -; v_gene: TRBV4-3; CDR3aa: CASSQVPNREDTEAFF; CDR3nt: TGCGCCAGCAGCCAAGTGCCCAACAGGGAGGACACTGAAGCTTTCTTT
len: 15; j_gene: TRBJ2-5; d_gene: -; abundance: few; v_gene: TRBV11-2; CDR3aa: CASSQGGAGQETQYF; CDR3nt: TGTGCCAGCAGCCAGGGGGGGGCGGGGCAAGAGACCCAGTACTTC
len: 12; j_gene: TRBJ1-1; d_gene: -; abundance: many; v_gene: TRBV12-3/TRBV12-4; CDR3aa: CASSLQYPEAFF; CDR3nt: TGTGCCAGCAGTTTACAATACCCTGAAGCTTTCTTT
len: 15; j_gene: TRBJ1-2; d_gene: -; abundance: -; v_gene: TRBV19; CDR3aa: CASSIVLSGAYGYTF; CDR3nt: TGTGCCAGTAGTATAGTTTTATCGGGTGCCTATGGCTACACCTTC
len: 13; j_gene: TRBJ1-2; d_gene: TRBD1; abundance: few; v_gene: TRBV29-1; CDR3aa: CSVESQGAYGYTF; CDR3nt: TGCAGCGTTGAATCCCAGGGGGCTTATGGCTACACCTTC
len: 15; j_gene: TRBJ1-2; d_gene: TRBD1; abundance: many; v_gene: TRBV12-3/TRBV12-4; CDR3aa: CASSLAGQRNYGYTF; CDR3nt: TGTGCCAGCAGTTTGGCGGGACAGAGAAACTATGGCTACACCTTC
len: 14; j_gene: TRBJ2-7; d_gene: TRBD2; abundance: many; v_gene: TRBV10-3; CDR3aa: CAITRGLASYEQYF; CDR3nt: TGTGCCATCACCCGCGGACTAGCCTCCTACGAGCAGTACTTC
len: 13; j_gene: TRBJ2-7; d_gene: -; abundance: -; v_gene: TRBV7-2; CDR3aa: CVSSFGQFYEQYF; CDR3nt: TGTGTCAGCAGCTTCGGACAGTTCTACGAGCAGTACTTC
len: 12; j_gene: TRBJ2-1; d_gene: -; abundance: -; v_gene: TRBV28; CDR3aa: CASSSQWFEQFF; CDR3nt: TGTGCCAGCAGTTCCCAGTGGTTTGAGCAGTTCTTC
len: 14; j_gene: TRBJ2-7; d_gene: -; abundance: few; v_gene: TRBV5-8; CDR3aa: CASSLEKFSYEQYF; CDR3nt: TGTGCCAGCAGCTTGGAGAAGTTTTCCTACGAGCAGTACTTC
len: 17; j_gene: TRBJ2-3; d_gene: -; abundance: many; v_gene: TRBV12-3/TRBV12-4; CDR3aa: CASSRRRGFSSTDTQYF; CDR3nt: TGTGCCAGCAGCCGCCGAAGGGGGTTTTCTAGCACAGATACGCAGTATTTT
len: 15; j_gene: TRBJ2-1; d_gene: -; abundance: few; v_gene: TRBV20-1; CDR3aa: CSASFRKISYNEQFF; CDR3nt: TGCAGTGCTAGTTTCAGGAAAATCTCCTACAATGAGCAGTTCTTC
len: 15; j_gene: TRBJ2-7; d_gene: -; abundance: few; v_gene: TRBV3-1; CDR3aa: CASSQALSAGGEQYF; CDR3nt: TGTGCCAGCAGCCAAGCCCTATCAGCGGGTGGGGAGCAGTACTTC
len: 17; j_gene: TRBJ1-4; d_gene: TRBD1; abundance: few; v_gene: TRBV28; CDR3aa: CASSKRTGFLPNEKLFF; CDR3nt: TGTGCCAGCAGTAAACGGACAGGGTTCTTACCTAATGAAAAACTGTTTTTT
len: 18; j_gene: TRBJ2-1; d_gene: TRBD2; abundance: many; v_gene: TRBV20-1; CDR3aa: CSARDPPSGRTSYNEQFF; CDR3nt: TGCAGTGCTAGAGATCCTCCTAGCGGGAGAACCTCCTACAATGAGCAGTTCTTC
len: 15; j_gene: TRBJ1-4; d_gene: -; abundance: few; v_gene: TRBV20-1; CDR3aa: CSALELGGLKEKLFF; CDR3nt: TGCAGTGCCCTAGAGCTCGGGGGCCTTAAGGAAAAACTGTTTTTT
len: 13; j_gene: TRBJ2-1; d_gene: TRBD1; abundance: many; v_gene: TRBV12-3/TRBV12-4; CDR3aa: CASSQGQGREQFF; CDR3nt: TGTGCCAGCAGTCAGGGACAGGGACGTGAGCAGTTCTTC
len: 15; j_gene: TRBJ2-5; d_gene: -; abundance: many; v_gene: TRBV7-3; CDR3aa: CASSRFPDTGETQYF; CDR3nt: TGTGCCAGCAGCCGATTTCCGGATACCGGGGAGACCCAGTACTTC
len: 13; j_gene: TRBJ2-7; d_gene: TRBD2; abundance: few; v_gene: TRBV28; CDR3aa: CASQAGATYEQYF; CDR3nt: TGTGCCAGTCAAGCGGGGGCTACCTACGAGCAGTACTTC
len: 14; j_gene: TRBJ2-3; d_gene: -; abundance: many; v_gene: TRBV27; CDR3aa: CASSQRPSTDTQYF; CDR3nt: TGTGCCAGCAGTCAAAGACCCAGCACAGATACGCAGTATTTT